Listed here are 2 T cell receptor beta chains from one sample, sequenced in a study of cytomegalovirus exposure and HLA in healthy donors. Produced via immunoSEQ multiplex PCR; TCRdb's table is partial and in-frame only. This table has around 150,000 clones, 88% appearing once. Sequenced sample: PBMCs. The receptors originated from a woman between 18 and 30 years old in good health and CMV-seropositive.

This rearrangement joins TRBV6-1 to TRBJ1-6, with D possibly matching TRBD1 (6 bases). V shed 5 bases and J shed 7 bases, with 12 bases lying between them. CDR3 length: 14 residues. CDR1 MNHNS and CDR2 SASEGT come from the germline V gene. CDR3 DNA sequence: TGTGCCAGCAGTTTTCGGGACAAGAATTCACCCCTCCACTTT. It encodes CASSFRDKNSPLHF.

About this clone: Additional DNA sequences in this sample encode the identical CDR3. The chain couples TRBV18 to TRBJ1-3, with a possible D match to TRBD1 (5 bases). V lost 1 base and J lost 0, with 7 bases in between. This CDR3 spans 15 amino acids. Germline lookup yields CDR1 KGHSH and CDR2 LQKENI. The CDR3 here is CASSPRDSSGNTIYF. The CDR3 coding sequence is TGTGCCAGCTCACCACGCGACAGCTCTGGAAACACCATATATTTT.